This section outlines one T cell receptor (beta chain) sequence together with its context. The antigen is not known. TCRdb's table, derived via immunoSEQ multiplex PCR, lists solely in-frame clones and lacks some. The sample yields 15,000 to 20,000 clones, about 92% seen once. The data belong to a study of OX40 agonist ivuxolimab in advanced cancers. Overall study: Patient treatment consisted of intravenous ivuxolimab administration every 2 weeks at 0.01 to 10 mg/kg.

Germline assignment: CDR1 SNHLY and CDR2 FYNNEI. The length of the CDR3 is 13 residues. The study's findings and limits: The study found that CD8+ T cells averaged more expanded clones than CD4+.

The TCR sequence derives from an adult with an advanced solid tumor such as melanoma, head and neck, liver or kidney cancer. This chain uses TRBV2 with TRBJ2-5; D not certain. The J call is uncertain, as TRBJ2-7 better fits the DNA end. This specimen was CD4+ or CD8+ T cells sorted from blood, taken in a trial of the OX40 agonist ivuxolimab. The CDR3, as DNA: TGTGCCAGCAGTCCGGCAAGCTCCTACGAGCAGTACTTC. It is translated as CASSPASSYEQYF.